This T cell receptor (beta chain) was observed in a study of OX40 agonist ivuxolimab in advanced cancers. Study-level information: Ivuxolimab, which is an agonistic anti-OX40 (CD134) antibody, was administered to the patients. Recorded diagnoses for dose-escalation patients were hepatocellular carcinoma, melanoma, renal cell or head and neck cancer.

Study results and limitations: Partial responders treated at 0.1-3.0 mg/kg exhibited clonal expansion among the lowest measured. Certain nonresponders likewise exhibited a low normalized T-cell clonal expansion.

Details on this clone: Its antigen is not known.

Assay: immunoSEQ multiplex PCR; the TCRdb copy retains only in-frame clones and omits some. The repertoire includes 35,000 to 50,000 clones, around nine tenths of them detected once, and 10% to 15% sits in the top ten. Looked up from germline, CDR1 is MNHEY and CDR2 is SVGAGI. Trimming cost V 3 bases and J 7 bases; bases outside gene matches: 9. The CDR3 is 15 residues long. Sequences were derived from CD4+ or CD8+ T cells sorted from blood, sampled in a trial of the OX40 agonist ivuxolimab. The V call is TRBV6-5, the J call TRBJ2-1; TRBD2 matches 7 bases. This receptor was taken from an adult with an advanced solid tumor such as melanoma, head and neck, liver or kidney cancer. The CDR3 region is CASSYSVGGGNEQFF. CDR3 nucleotide sequence: TGTGCCAGCAGTTATTCCGTGGGGGGGGGAAATGAGCAGTTCTTC.